This paragraph reports one T cell receptor beta chain. As yet, its antigen is unknown. The sample is drawn from a study of radiation and T cells in renal cell carcinoma. Whole-study results and caveats: Pretreatment tumor biopsies were lacking, so baseline clonotypes are unknown.

Per germline, CDR1 MNHEY and CDR2 SVGAGI. V lost 8 bases, J lost 5 bases, and 5 bases stayed unmatched. The CDR3 has 13 residues. TCRdb's table, derived via immunoSEQ multiplex PCR, lists solely in-frame clones and lacks some. The table lists approximately 140,000 clones, about nine tenths of them singletons, with roughly 4% in the top ten. The time point denotes: baseline pretreatment blood. Treatment here: 15 Gy SBRT to primary tumor, nephrectomy 4 weeks later. Serial blood draws occurred at baseline and 2 and 4 weeks post-SBRT. The patient's renal cell carcinoma had clear cell pathology. This rearrangement joins TRBV6-5 to TRBJ2-3; 9 bases are shared with TRBD2. The source is a woman in her sixties or seventies with renal cell carcinoma. Specimen: blood, collected from a patient whose treatment included radiotherapy and nephrectomy. This CDR3 is CASCGSGRDTQYF. The CDR3 DNA follows: TGTGCCAGCTGTGGTAGCGGGAGAGATACGCAGTATTTT.